The present entry profiles one TCR beta chain with its context. Its antigen is unidentified. Time point of the sample: patch test 1, 2 weeks after DPC sensitization. Treatment specified: therapeutic diphenylcyclopropenone sensitization with weekly scalp DPC. These data are taken from a study of human T cells and chemical hapten exposure. Turning to the study itself: An approximately 2 cm by approximately 2 cm inner upper arm patch received 2% DPC for sensitization. Overall study results and limits: In the PT1 data, expanded TCR counts showed a positive correlation with patch test score.

TCRdb reprocessed the RACE reads with MiXCR, giving one entry per CDR3 protein. Seen here are some 340,000 distinct CDR3 sequences, under 9% observed once, and the top ten hold about 8%. V lost 3 bases to trimming and J lost 4 bases; unmatched junction nucleotides: 9. The CDR3 consists of 16 residues. Germline assignment: CDR1 SEHNR and CDR2 FQNEAQ (reference sequence). Sequenced material: whole blood, taken in connection with sensitization to the hapten diphenylcyclopropenone (DPC). This chain links TRBV7-9 with TRBJ1-5; TRBD1 matches at 7 bases. The origin of this receptor is a woman aged 18-29 years with alopecia areata. Some clones in this sample may be carry-over from other donors' samples. The DNA for the CDR3 is TGTGCCAGCAGCTTGGGTAGGGGGCAAGGAAATCAGCCCCAGCATTTT. Protein product: CASSLGRGQGNQPQHF.